This note documents a single T cell receptor beta chain sequence. Its target is unknown. This specimen belongs to a study of cytomegalovirus exposure and HLA in healthy donors. Study-level results: There were some public TCRs occurring in many donors, but most TCR sequences were rare.

PCR used 60 Vbeta primers and 13 Jbeta primers. Generated by immunoSEQ multiplex PCR, the TCRdb table keeps only in-frame clones and is missing some. The profile shows 90,000 to 150,000 clones, under 85% of them singletons. Trimming removed 6 bases at V and 5 bases at J, with 19 bases between. The germline V gene encodes CDR1 SGHAT and CDR2 FQNNGV. The CDR3 length is 15 residues. The receptor was isolated from a man between 18 and 29 years old in good health and CMV-seropositive. The specimen was PBMCs. The V call is TRBV11-2, the J call TRBJ1-2; no definite D call. The CDR3 here is CASSYLSEVLYGYTF. The CDR3 coding sequence is TGTGCCAGCAGTTACCTGTCCGAGGTCCTATATGGCTACACCTTC.